The 6 T cell receptor beta chains reported below all come from one sample, sequenced in a study of identical twins. TCRdb re-analysed the 5' RACE reads in MiXCR, keeping a single row per CDR3 protein. The sample carries under 900,000 distinct CDR3 sequences, around a sixth recorded once. The data also belong to a second study, concerning T cells expressing NK-cell markers.

What was sequenced was PBMCs. The receptors come from a young woman in good health.

The J gene is TRBJ2-7, the V gene TRBV12-3 or TRBV12-4; 8 nucleotides match TRBD2. This CDR3 region has 15 residues. Trimming removed 6 bases from V and 6 bases from J; junction bases left unmatched: 13. CDR3 protein: CASSPGGGTLREQYF. CDR3 DNA sequence: TGTGCCAGCAGCCCCGGGGGGGGGACTCTCCGCGAGCAGTACTTC.

The rearrangement joins TRBV19 to TRBJ2-5; TRBD2 might be the D (6 bases). Between the trimmed V and J ends, which lost 1 base and 1 base, there was a span of 10 bases. CDR1 LNHDA and CDR2 SQIVND come from the germline V gene (reference sequence). The CDR3 runs to 15 residues. The CDR3 sequence: CASSIGPGGQETQYF. The DNA for the CDR3 is TGTGCCAGTAGTATAGGACCCGGGGGCCAAGAGACCCAGTACTTC.

The chain joins TRBV27 to TRBJ2-3, with 9 bases that match TRBD2. The germline V gene encodes CDR1 MNHEY and CDR2 SMNVEV (reference sequence). V shed 0 bases and J 6 bases; nucleotides not matched to a gene: 10. The CDR3 consists of 17 residues. The CDR3 here is CASSLSGGGRATDTQYF. CDR3 nucleotides: TGTGCCAGCAGTTTATCTGGGGGCGGGAGGGCGACCGATACGCAGTATTTT.

A few counts support this clonotype. This CDR3 reads CSASPQGAPNYGYTF. In DNA, the CDR3 is TGCAGTGCTTCACCTCAGGGGGCGCCTAACTATGGCTACACCTTC. V is TRBV20-1 and J is TRBJ1-2; 8 bases align to TRBD1. Looked up from germline, CDR1 is DFQATT and CDR2 is SNEGSKA (reference sequence). V trimming: 5 bases; J trimming: 0 bases; junction bases outside the gene matches: 8. This CDR3 region has 15 residues.

This clonotype was observed at least ten times. This chain links TRBV6-1 with TRBJ2-2, with D possibly matching TRBD1 (6 bases). Germline CDR1 MNHNS, CDR2 SASEGT. CDR3 length equals 15 residues. Trimming shortened V by 6 bases and J by 1 base, and 12 bases separated the two germline ends. The CDR3 DNA follows: TGTGCCAGCAGGACCCCAGGGGTGAACACCGGGGAGCTGTTTTTT. Encoded protein: CASRTPGVNTGELFF.

The chain combines TRBV5-1 with TRBJ1-2, with D perhaps matching TRBD1 (5 bases). V dropped 5 bases and J dropped 7 bases, with 15 bases sitting between them. Germline CDR1 SGHRS, CDR2 YFSETQ. This CDR3 contains 13 residues. CDR3 in DNA: TGCGCCAGCAGTCTAAGTGGGGGTTCTGGCTACACCTTC. This translates into CASSLSGGSGYTF.